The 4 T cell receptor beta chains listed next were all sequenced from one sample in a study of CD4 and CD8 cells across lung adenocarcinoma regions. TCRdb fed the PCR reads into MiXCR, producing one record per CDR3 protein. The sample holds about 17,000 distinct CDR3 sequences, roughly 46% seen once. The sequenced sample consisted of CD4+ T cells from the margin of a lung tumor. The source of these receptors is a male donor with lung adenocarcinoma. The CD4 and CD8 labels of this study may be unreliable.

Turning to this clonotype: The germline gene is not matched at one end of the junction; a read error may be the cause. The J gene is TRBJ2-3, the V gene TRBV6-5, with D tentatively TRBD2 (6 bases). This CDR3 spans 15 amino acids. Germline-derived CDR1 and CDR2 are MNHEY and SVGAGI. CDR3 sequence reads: CASSYTGGSTDTQYF. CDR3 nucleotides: TGTGCCAGCAGTTACACCGGGGGAAGCACTGATACGCAGTATTTT.

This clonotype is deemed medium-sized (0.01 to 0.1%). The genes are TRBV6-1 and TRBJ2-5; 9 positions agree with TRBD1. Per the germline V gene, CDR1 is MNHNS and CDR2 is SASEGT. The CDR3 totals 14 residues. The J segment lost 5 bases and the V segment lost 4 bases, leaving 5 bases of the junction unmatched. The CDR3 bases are TGTGCCAGCAGTGGCGCCGGGACAGGGGAGACCCAGTACTTC. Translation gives CASSGAGTGETQYF.

The CDR3 reads CASTGVGAEDTQYF. Here the CDR3 DNA reads TGCGCCAGCACGGGGGTGGGAGCGGAAGACACTCAGTACTTC. The V call is TRBV10-2, the J call TRBJ2-4; D is possibly TRBD2 (6 bases). The germline V gene has CDR1 WSHSY and CDR2 SAAADI. The CDR3 runs to 14 residues. V lost 7 bases and J lost 12, with 22 bases in between.

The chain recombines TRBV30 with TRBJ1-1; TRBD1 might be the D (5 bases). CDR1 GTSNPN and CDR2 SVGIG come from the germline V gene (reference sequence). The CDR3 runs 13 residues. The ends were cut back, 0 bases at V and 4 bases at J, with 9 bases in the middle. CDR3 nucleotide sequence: TGTGCCTGGAGTGTACATGGGGGCACTGAAGCTTTCTTT. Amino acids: CAWSVHGGTEAFF.